A selection of T cell receptor beta chains follows, all from one sample in a study of T cell repertoires in cytomegalovirus infection. MiXCR, run by TCRdb on the reads, gives a single entry per CDR3 protein. The sample includes 200,000 or so distinct CDR3 sequences, over 25% of them seen just once. The sequenced sample was PBMCs. These receptors came from a human donor in good health (CMV status not recorded). Some clones in this sample may be carry-over from other donors' samples. The CDR3 runs from the conserved cysteine through the conserved F or W. Each record gives: V gene, J gene, CDR3 protein.

TRBV20-1	TRBJ2-1	CSAGDSGGANEQFF
TRBV7-3	TRBJ2-7	CASSLSAPSNEQYF
TRBV5-5	TRBJ1-5	CASSLGPGQPQHF
TRBV10-3	TRBJ1-2	CAINSGTQSNYGYTF
TRBV19	TRBJ2-5	CASSIGVGTGRLQETQYF
TRBV19	TRBJ1-2	CASTSSGPQRRGYTF
TRBV2	TRBJ2-6	CASSEGQTNVLTF
TRBV7-9	TRBJ2-7	CASSLLAGDCEQYF
TRBV6-1	TRBJ2-7	CASRLSRTVSSYEQYF
TRBV29-1	TRBJ2-6	CSVGATGTGGSGANVLTF
TRBV11-2	TRBJ2-5	CASSFPGETQYF
TRBV7-6	TRBJ1-1	CASSSPDGGFAEAFF
TRBV20-1	TRBJ1-1	CSARGDPRTEAFF
TRBV4-1	TRBJ2-5	CASSQPGTGEETQYF
TRBV10-3	TRBJ1-1	CAITYMQYRGRDEAFF
TRBV7-2	TRBJ1-1	CASSLGGVSNTEAFF
TRBV18	TRBJ1-6	CASSELQSLSPLHF
TRBV29-1	TRBJ1-4	CSVEGQENEKLFF
TRBV7-9	TRBJ1-6	CASSGPSNSPLHF
TRBV5-1	TRBJ1-2	CASSRDPGGGYTF
TRBV5-1	TRBJ2-6	CASSLGAGGSGANVLTF
TRBV7-8	TRBJ2-7	CASSDRTSGYEQYF
TRBV6-5	TRBJ1-5	CASSSGGRQPQHF
TRBV29-1	TRBJ2-1	CSVPRSIQGNEQFF